The 16 T cell receptor beta chains below all came from one sample that was sequenced in a study of beta chain features in type 1 diabetes. All of the isolated RNA was reverse transcribed, so expressed TCRB transcripts were sequenced. The assay was immunoSEQ multiplex PCR, and TCRdb's table has in-frame clones only and misses some. The table includes 900,000 or so clones, roughly 16% detected once. The sample taken for sequencing was naive CD4+ T cells from blood. These receptors were collected from a woman in her late teens or twenties in good health.

The chain carries TRBV7-8 and TRBJ1-2; D unresolved. The CDR3 extends over 14 amino acids. Germline CDR1 SGHVS, CDR2 FQNEAQ. V was shortened by 0 bases and J by 2 bases, with 7 bases between the two germline ends. The CDR3 region is CASSLASQNYGYTF. CDR3 nucleotide sequence: TGTGCCAGCAGCTTAGCGTCACAGAACTATGGCTACACCTTC.

The rearrangement links TRBV5-1 to TRBJ2-7, with TRBD1 identical over 7 bases. CDR1 and CDR2 (germline): SGHRS, YFSETQ. The CDR3 runs 14 residues. The junction had 5 bases not matched to a gene; V was cut back by 4 bases and J by 1 base. The CDR3 here is CASSNRQGSYEQYF. The CDR3 coding sequence is TGCGCCAGCAGCAACCGACAGGGTTCCTACGAGCAGTACTTC.

The chain combines TRBV4-2 with TRBJ2-3, with 9 bases matching TRBD1. This CDR3 is 15 amino acids long. Germline V gene lookup returns CDR1 LGHNA and CDR2 YNFKEQ. Trimming cost V 0 bases and J 8 bases; bases outside gene matches: 6. CDR3 sequence reads: CASSQDWDRVATQYF. CDR3 DNA: TGTGCCAGCAGCCAAGATTGGGACAGGGTCGCTACGCAGTATTTT.

V gene TRBV6-5 combines with J gene TRBJ1-2, with unresolved D. CDR1 is MNHEY and CDR2 is SVGAGI in the germline V gene. This CDR3 is built from 13 residues. V was trimmed by 0 bases and J by 7 bases, leaving 9 bases between them. The CDR3 is CASSYSRESGYTF. For the CDR3, the DNA is TGTGCCAGCAGTTACTCGAGGGAGAGTGGCTACACCTTC.

This clone was found a few times. This rearrangement joins TRBV10-3 to TRBJ2-5; weak D call: TRBD1 (5 bases). V was pared by 3 bases and J by 4 bases, with 12 bases between. The CDR3 runs to 14 residues. The germline gives CDR1 ENHRY, CDR2 SYGVKD. The CDR3 spells CAISESGSGETQYF. The CDR3 DNA is TGTGCCATCAGTGAATCAGGGTCAGGAGAGACCCAGTACTTC.

CDR3 residues: CASRLRQPGDYGYTF. CDR3 DNA sequence: TGTGCCAGCAGATTGAGACAGCCTGGGGACTATGGCTACACCTTC. V and J are TRBV5-6 and TRBJ1-2, with D tentatively TRBD1 (5 bases). Trimming shortened V by 5 bases and J by 3 bases, and 17 bases separated the two germline ends. Germline loops: CDR1 SGHDT, CDR2 YYEEEE. CDR3 length equals 15 residues.

The chain carries TRBV28 and TRBJ2-7; TRBD1 aligns across 8 bases. Per germline, CDR1 MDHEN and CDR2 SYDVKM. The CDR3 sequence is 13 residues long. J gave up 5 bases and V 6 bases, and 6 bases lay outside the gene matches. CDR3 bases: TGTGCCAGCAGAAACAGGGGGTTCGACGAGCAGTACTTC. Translation gives CASRNRGFDEQYF.

V is TRBV14 and J is TRBJ1-1; perhaps TRBD1 as D (6 bases). CDR1 SGHDN and CDR2 FVKESK come from the germline V gene. V was pared by 4 bases and J by 6 bases, with 24 bases between. CDR3 length: 17 amino acids. CDR3 loop: CASSPSVFWGPVPEAFF. CDR3 DNA: TGTGCCAGCAGCCCGTCGGTCTTTTGGGGGCCGGTTCCTGAAGCTTTCTTT.

The V and J genes are TRBV7-2 and TRBJ2-5; possibly TRBD1 or TRBD2 for D (5 bases each). Between the trimmed V and J ends, which lost 3 bases and 7 bases, there was a span of 21 bases. Germline-derived CDR1 and CDR2 are SGHTA and FQGNSA. The CDR3 is 16 residues long. CDR3 bases: TGTGCCAGCAGCTTCCCCGGGACCCCCCTGGTCGTGACCCAGTACTTC. Protein: CASSFPGTPLVVTQYF. The variable domain in full, with the rest retrieved from reference TRBV7-2 and TRBJ2-5, is GAGVSQSPSNKVTEKGKDVELRCDPISGHTALYWYRQSLGQGLEFLIYFQGNSAPDKSGLPSDRFSAERTGGSVSTLTIQRTQQEDSAVYLCASSFPGTPLVVTQYFGPGTRLLVL.

This chain links TRBV6-5 with TRBJ2-5; 7 nucleotides align to TRBD1. CDR1 is MNHEY and CDR2 is SVGAGI in the germline V gene. The J segment lost 5 bases and the V segment lost 0 bases, leaving 9 bases of the junction unmatched. The CDR3 runs 16 residues. The DNA for the CDR3 is TGTGCCAGCAGTTACTCGGCCCCCACAGGGGATGAGACCCAGTACTTC. Translation gives CASSYSAPTGDETQYF.

This clone was detected only a few times. This chain uses TRBV4-2 with TRBJ2-7; D might be TRBD2 (5 bases). This CDR3 is 15 amino acids long. V lost 1 base and J 3 bases, leaving 13 bases between the germline ends. From germline, CDR1 is LGHNA and CDR2 YNFKEQ. As DNA, the CDR3 is TGTGCCAGCAGCCAAGTAGGCCAGCGGAACTACGAGCAGTACTTC. Translation: CASSQVGQRNYEQYF.

The chain recombines TRBV11-2 with TRBJ2-1, with D perhaps being TRBD1 or TRBD2 (5 bases each). The CDR3 runs to 14 residues. Germline V CDR1 and CDR2: SGHAT, FQNNGV. Between the trimmed V and J ends, which lost 2 bases and 4 bases, there was a span of 9 bases. In DNA form, the CDR3 reads TGTGCCAGCAGCTTACATGGGGGATACAATGAGCAGTTCTTC. Protein product: CASSLHGGYNEQFF.

This clone came up once. The V call is TRBV7-8, the J call TRBJ2-5; TRBD1 aligns across 7 bases. Germline V gene sequence: CDR1 SGHVS, CDR2 FQNEAQ. The CDR3 length is 15 residues. J was trimmed by 7 bases and V by 5 bases; bases with no gene match: 13. In DNA form, the CDR3 reads TGTGCCAGCAGCCACCGACATCAGGGGGAAGGGACCCAGTACTTC. Amino acids: CASSHRHQGEGTQYF.

The chain uses TRBV5-1 and TRBJ1-2; TRBD1 aligns across 10 bases. The V gene end was trimmed by 4 bases and the J gene end by 0 bases; junction bases not matched to a gene: 6. CDR1 SGHRS and CDR2 YFSETQ come from the germline V gene. The CDR3 runs to 16 residues. The DNA for the CDR3 is TGCGCCAGCAGCATAGGGACAGGGGCGACTAACTATGGCTACACCTTC. Amino acids: CASSIGTGATNYGYTF.

This chain links TRBV4-3 with TRBJ2-1, with a tentative D call TRBD1 (5 bases). Germline CDR1 reads LGHNA; CDR2 reads YSLEER. V was clipped by 3 bases and J by 5 bases, with 26 bases between them. There are 19 residues in the CDR3. CDR3 in amino acids: CASSQKIQRGGSKHNEQFF. The CDR3 DNA sequence: TGCGCCAGCAGCCAGAAAATACAAAGGGGCGGCTCAAAACACAATGAGCAGTTCTTC.

This clone was seen a handful of times. The chain carries TRBV15 and TRBJ2-2; no firm D call. Germline lookup yields CDR1 LNHNV and CDR2 YYDKDF (reference sequence). V lost 0 bases and J lost 1, with 15 bases in between. This CDR3 is built from 18 residues. CDR3 in amino acids: CATSRDLYRIENTGELFF. CDR3 DNA: TGTGCCACCAGCAGAGATCTCTATCGAATCGAGAACACCGGGGAGCTGTTTTTT.